Below, one TCR beta chain is given with its context. Its antigen is as yet unknown. This sample is drawn from a study of cytomegalovirus exposure and HLA in healthy donors. Study details: The roughly 120 validation repertoires, a later analysis reported, used the same platform as the approximately 670 repertoires from the first cohort. Broader study findings: TCR beta chains numbering more than 150 were designated cytomegalovirus-associated. A few CMV-associated chains proved CMV antigen-specific in vitro.

Profiled with immunoSEQ multiplex PCR; TCRdb holds only in-frame clones, not every one. The sample includes some 240,000 clones, roughly 84% of them seen just once. The germline V gene has CDR1 ENHRY and CDR2 SYGVKD. The CDR3 spans 12 residues. V dropped 3 bases and J dropped 4 bases, with 6 bases sitting between them. The J gene is TRBJ2-5, the V gene TRBV10-3; perhaps TRBD1 as D (5 bases). The sample comprised PBMCs. The sequence was obtained from a woman in her late teens or twenties in good health and CMV-seropositive. The CDR3 DNA follows: TGTGCCATCAGTGACAGGGTAGAGACCCAGTACTTC. Protein: CAISDRVETQYF.